These 6 T cell receptor beta chains were sequenced from one sample in a study of PD-1 blockade in classical Hodgkin lymphoma. Each patient's relapse followed autologous stem cell transplantation, and brentuximab vedotin exposure varied. The protocol was immunoSEQ multiplex PCR, while the TCRdb copy is restricted to in-frame clones and leaves out a portion. Of tens of thousands of clones listed, 73% are singletons. Sequenced material: peripheral blood mononuclear cells (PBMCs), taken before the second cycle of nivolumab. The receptors here all came from a human donor with classical Hodgkin lymphoma.

This clone was seen a handful of times. CDR3 DNA: TGTGCCAGCAGTGATAGGGTGACTGAAGCTTTCTTT. Translating it yields CASSDRVTEAFF. The rearrangement joins TRBV2 to TRBJ1-1; no definite D call. Germline V gene sequence: CDR1 SNHLY, CDR2 FYNNEI. CDR3 size: 12 residues. Between the trimmed V and J ends, which lost 3 bases and 5 bases, there was a span of 7 bases.

The table lists this clone with a few counts. This chain joins TRBV9 and TRBJ2-5; TRBD2 agrees at 9 bases. The germline V gene has CDR1 SGDLS and CDR2 YYNGEE. The junction had 4 bases not matched to a gene; V was cut back by 0 bases and J by 4 bases. CDR3 length: 15 amino acids. CDR3 coding DNA: TGTGCCAGCAGCGTAGGCGGGAGGGCCTCAGAGACCCAGTACTTC. Translation gives CASSVGGRASETQYF.

This CDR3 is CASSPGTFWYNEQFF. The DNA of the CDR3 is TGTGCCAGCTCACCAGGGACGTTTTGGTACAATGAGCAGTTCTTC. The chain is built from TRBV18 and TRBJ2-1; D may correspond to TRBD1 or TRBD2 (5 bases each). This CDR3 is built from 15 residues. V lost 2 bases and J 4 bases, leaving 12 bases between the germline ends. From germline, CDR1 is KGHSH and CDR2 LQKENI. Full variable domain (missing parts from reference TRBV18 and TRBJ2-1): NAGVMQNPRHLVRRRGQEARLRCSPMKGHSHVYWYRQLPEEGLKFMVYLQKENIIDESGMPKERFSAEFPKEGPSILRIQQVVRGDSAAYFCASSPGTFWYNEQFFGPGTRLTVL.

This chain joins TRBV27 and TRBJ1-6; no clear D gene. Germline V CDR1 and CDR2: MNHEY, SMNVEV (reference sequence). V lost 6 bases to trimming and J lost 0 bases, with 12 bases between them. The CDR3 runs to 16 residues. The CDR3 coding sequence is TGTGCCAGCAGAATAGGAGGGTCCTCCTATAATTCACCCCTCCACTTT. It yields the protein CASRIGGSSYNSPLHF.

This chain connects TRBV6-1 to TRBJ2-6; no reliable D call. The V end was cut by 3 bases, the J end by 0 bases, with 3 bases between. The CDR3 spans 14 residues. Per germline, CDR1 MNHNS and CDR2 SASEGT. Here the CDR3 reads CASSESSGANVLTF. The DNA for the CDR3 is TGTGCCAGCAGTGAGAGCTCTGGGGCCAACGTCCTGACTTTC.

The chain combines TRBV6-1 with TRBJ1-5; D possibly corresponds to TRBD1 (6 bases). The CDR3 length is 13 residues. Trimming removed 6 bases at V and 5 bases at J, with 11 bases between. The germline V gene encodes CDR1 MNHNS and CDR2 SASEGT. The CDR3, as DNA: TGTGCCAGCAGAAGGGGGAGGGATCAGCCCCAGCATTTT. This gives the protein CASRRGRDQPQHF.